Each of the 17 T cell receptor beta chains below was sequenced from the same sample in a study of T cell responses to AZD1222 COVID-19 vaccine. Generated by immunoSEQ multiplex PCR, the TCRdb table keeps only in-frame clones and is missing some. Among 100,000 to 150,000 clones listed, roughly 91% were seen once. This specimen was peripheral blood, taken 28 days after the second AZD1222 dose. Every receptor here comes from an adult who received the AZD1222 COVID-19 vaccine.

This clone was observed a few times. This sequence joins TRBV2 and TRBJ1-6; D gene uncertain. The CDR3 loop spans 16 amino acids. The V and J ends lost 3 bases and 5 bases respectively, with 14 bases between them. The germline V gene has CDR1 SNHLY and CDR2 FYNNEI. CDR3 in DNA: TGTGCCAGCAGTGAGCAGCAGGCCCATCATAATTCACCCCTCCACTTT. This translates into CASSEQQAHHNSPLHF.

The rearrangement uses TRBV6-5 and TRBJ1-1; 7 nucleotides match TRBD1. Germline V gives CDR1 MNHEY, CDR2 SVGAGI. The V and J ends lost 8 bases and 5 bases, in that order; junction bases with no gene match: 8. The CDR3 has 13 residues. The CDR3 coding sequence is TGTGCCAGCTGGGAGGGGGCGCGTACTGAAGCTTTCTTT. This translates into CASWEGARTEAFF.

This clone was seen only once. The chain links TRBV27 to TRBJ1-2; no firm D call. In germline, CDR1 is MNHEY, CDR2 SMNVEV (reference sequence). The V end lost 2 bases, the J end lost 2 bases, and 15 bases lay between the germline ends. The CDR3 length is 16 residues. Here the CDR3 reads CASSLKIPPGNYGYTF. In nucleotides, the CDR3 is TGTGCCAGCAGTTTAAAAATCCCTCCTGGCAACTATGGCTACACCTTC.

CDR3 protein: CASRAGTRGDTQYF. In DNA form, the CDR3 reads TGTGCCAGCAGGGCCGGGACTAGAGGGGATACGCAGTATTTT. The chain carries TRBV6-5 and TRBJ2-3; 8 nucleotides match TRBD2. Germline V CDR1 and CDR2: MNHEY, SVGAGI. V dropped 6 bases and J dropped 6; count of bases not matched to a gene: 8. CDR3 size: 14 residues.

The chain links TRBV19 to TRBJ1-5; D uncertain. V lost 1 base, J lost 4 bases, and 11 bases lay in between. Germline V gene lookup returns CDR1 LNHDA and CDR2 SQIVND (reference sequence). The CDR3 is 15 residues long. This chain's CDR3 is CASSIATDGNQPQHF. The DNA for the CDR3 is TGTGCCAGTAGTATAGCTACGGACGGTAATCAGCCCCAGCATTTT.

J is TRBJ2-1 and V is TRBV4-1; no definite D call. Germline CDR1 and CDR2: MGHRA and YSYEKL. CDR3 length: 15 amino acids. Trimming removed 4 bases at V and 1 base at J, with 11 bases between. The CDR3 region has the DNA TGCGCCAGCAGCCCTGCTGTGGAGTCCTACAATGAGCAGTTCTTC. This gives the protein CASSPAVESYNEQFF.

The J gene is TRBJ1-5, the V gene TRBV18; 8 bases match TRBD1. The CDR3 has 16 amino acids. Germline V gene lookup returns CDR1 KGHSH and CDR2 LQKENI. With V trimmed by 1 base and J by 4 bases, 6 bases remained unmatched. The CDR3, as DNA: TGTGCCAGCTCACCACTGGGGACAGGCTTTAATCAGCCCCAGCATTTT. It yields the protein CASSPLGTGFNQPQHF.

The CDR3 sequence: CASSFHGVGTEAFF. DNA for the CDR3: TGTGCCAGCAGCTTCCACGGGGTGGGCACTGAAGCTTTCTTT. The chain couples TRBV5-5 to TRBJ1-1, with D unresolved. V shed 2 bases and J shed 4 bases, with 12 bases lying between them. In germline, CDR1 is SGHKS, CDR2 YYEKEE (reference sequence). CDR3 length: 14 residues.

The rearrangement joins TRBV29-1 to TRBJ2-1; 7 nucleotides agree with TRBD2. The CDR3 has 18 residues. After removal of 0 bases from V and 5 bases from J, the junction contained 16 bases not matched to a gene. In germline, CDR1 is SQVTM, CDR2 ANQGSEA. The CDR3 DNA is TGCAGCGTTGAAGATCGTTCCCCTCGGACTAGGTGGCACAATGAGCAGTTCTTC. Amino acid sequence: CSVEDRSPRTRWHNEQFF.

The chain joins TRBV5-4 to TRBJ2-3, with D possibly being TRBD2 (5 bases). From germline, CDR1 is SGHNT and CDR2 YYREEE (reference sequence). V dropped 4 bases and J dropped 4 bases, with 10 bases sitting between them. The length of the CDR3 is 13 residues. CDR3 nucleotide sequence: TGTGCCAGCAGCGCAACTAGTTCAGATACGCAGTATTTT. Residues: CASSATSSDTQYF.

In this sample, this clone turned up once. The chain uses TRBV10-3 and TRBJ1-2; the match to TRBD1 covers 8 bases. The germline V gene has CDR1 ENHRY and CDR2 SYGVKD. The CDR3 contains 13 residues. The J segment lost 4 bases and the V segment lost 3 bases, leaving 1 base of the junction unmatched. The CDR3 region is CAISDDRGYGYTF. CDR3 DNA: TGTGCCATCAGTGATGACAGGGGCTATGGCTACACCTTC.

The CDR3 coding sequence is TGTGCCAGCAGTTACGGGTCGGGATATAATTCACCCCTCCACTTT. Amino acid sequence: CASSYGSGYNSPLHF. The rearrangement uses TRBV6-5 and TRBJ1-6; D is uncertain. Germline assignment: CDR1 MNHEY and CDR2 SVGAGI. This CDR3 region has 15 residues. Trimming removed 2 bases at V and 4 bases at J, with 9 bases between.

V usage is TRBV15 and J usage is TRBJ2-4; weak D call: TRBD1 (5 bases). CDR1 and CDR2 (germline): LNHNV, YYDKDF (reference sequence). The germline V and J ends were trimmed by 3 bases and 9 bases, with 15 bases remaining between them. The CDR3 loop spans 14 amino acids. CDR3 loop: CATSSDSPRAIQYF. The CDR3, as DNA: TGTGCCACCAGCAGTGACAGTCCCCGGGCCATTCAGTACTTC.

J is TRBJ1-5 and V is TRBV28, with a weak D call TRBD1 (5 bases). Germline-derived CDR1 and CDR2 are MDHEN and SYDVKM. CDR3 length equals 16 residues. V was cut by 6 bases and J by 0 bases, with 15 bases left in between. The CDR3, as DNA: TGTGCCAGCAGGCAGGGTTCGGTATATAGCAATCAGCCCCAGCATTTT. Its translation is CASRQGSVYSNQPQHF. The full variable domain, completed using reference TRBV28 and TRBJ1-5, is DVKVTQSSRYLVKRTGEKVFLECVQDMDHENMFWYRQDPGLGLRLIYFSYDVKMKEKGDIPEGYSVSREKKERFSLILESASTNQTSMYLCASRQGSVYSNQPQHFGDGTRLSIL.

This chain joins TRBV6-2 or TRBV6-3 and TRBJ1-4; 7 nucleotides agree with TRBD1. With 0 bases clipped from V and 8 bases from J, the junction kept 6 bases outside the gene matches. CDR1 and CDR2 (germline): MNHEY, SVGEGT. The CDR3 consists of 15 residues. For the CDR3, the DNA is TGTGCCAGCAGTTACTCGGAGGGGGCCGGCGAAAAACTGTTTTTT. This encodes CASSYSEGAGEKLFF.

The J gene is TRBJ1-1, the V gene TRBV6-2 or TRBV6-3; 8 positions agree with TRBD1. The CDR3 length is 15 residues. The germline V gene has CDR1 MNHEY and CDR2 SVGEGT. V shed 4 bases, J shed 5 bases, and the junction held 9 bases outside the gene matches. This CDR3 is CASSSWTGRKTEAFF. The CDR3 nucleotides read TGTGCCAGCAGTTCGTGGACAGGGAGGAAAACTGAAGCTTTCTTT.

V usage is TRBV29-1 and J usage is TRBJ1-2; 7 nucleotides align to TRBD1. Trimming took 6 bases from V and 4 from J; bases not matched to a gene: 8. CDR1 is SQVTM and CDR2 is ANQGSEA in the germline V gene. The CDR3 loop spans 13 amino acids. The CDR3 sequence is CSVADRVGYGYTF. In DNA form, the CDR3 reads TGCAGCGTCGCTGACAGGGTGGGCTATGGCTACACCTTC.